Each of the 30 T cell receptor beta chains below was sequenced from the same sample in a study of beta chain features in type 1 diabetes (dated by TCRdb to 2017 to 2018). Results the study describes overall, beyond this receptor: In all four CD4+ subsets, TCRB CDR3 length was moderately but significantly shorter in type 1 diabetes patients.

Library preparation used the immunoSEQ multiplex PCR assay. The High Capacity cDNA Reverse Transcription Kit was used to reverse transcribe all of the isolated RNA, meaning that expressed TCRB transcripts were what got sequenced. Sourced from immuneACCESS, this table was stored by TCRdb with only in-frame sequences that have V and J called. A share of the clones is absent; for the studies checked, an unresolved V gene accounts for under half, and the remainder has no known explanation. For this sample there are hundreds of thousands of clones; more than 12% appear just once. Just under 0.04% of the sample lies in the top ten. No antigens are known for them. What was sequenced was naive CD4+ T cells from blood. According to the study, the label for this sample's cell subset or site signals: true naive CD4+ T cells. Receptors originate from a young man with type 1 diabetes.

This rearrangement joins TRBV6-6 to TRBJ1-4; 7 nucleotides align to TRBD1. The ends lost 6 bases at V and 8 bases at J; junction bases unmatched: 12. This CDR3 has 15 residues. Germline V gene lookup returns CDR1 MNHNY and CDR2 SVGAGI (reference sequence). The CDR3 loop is CASSAHSTGEEKLFF. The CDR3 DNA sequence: TGTGCCAGCAGCGCCCATTCCACAGGGGAGGAAAAACTGTTTTTT.

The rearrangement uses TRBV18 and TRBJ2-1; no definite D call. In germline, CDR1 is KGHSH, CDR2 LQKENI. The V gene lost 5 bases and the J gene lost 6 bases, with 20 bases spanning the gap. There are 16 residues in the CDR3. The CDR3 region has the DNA TGTGCCAGCTCATTGGTTGCAAGTCAAATGGGCAATGAGCAGTTCTTC. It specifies CASSLVASQMGNEQFF.

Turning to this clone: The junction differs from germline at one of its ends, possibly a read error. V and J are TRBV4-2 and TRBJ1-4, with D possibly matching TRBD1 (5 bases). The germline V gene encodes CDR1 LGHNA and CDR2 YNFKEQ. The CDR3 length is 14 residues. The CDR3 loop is CASSQEGYGTRTIF. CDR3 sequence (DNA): TGTGCCAGCAGCCAAGAGGGGTACGGGACTCGTACGATTTTT.

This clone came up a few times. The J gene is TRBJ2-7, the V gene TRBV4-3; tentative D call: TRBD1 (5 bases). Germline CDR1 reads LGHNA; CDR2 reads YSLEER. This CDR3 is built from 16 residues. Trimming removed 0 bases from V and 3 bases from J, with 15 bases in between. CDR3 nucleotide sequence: TGCGCCAGCAGCCAAGATCCCCGAACAGGCATCTACGAGCAGTACTTC. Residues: CASSQDPRTGIYEQYF.

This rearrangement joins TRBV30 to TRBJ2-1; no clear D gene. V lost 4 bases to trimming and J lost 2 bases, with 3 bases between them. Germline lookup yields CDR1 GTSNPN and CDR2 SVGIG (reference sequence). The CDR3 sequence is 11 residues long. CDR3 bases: TGTGCCTGGATGGCCTACAATGAGCAGTTCTTC. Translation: CAWMAYNEQFF.

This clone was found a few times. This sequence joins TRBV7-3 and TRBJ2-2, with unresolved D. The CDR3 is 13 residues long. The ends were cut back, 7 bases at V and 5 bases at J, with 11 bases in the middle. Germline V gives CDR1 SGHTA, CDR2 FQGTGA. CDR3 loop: CASNLLGTGELFF. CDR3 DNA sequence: TGTGCCAGCAACCTCTTAGGGACCGGGGAGCTGTTTTTT.

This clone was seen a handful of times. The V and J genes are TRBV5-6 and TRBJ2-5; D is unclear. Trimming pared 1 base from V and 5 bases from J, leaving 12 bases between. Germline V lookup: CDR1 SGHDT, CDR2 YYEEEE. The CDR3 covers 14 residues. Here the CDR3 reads CASSLFGPSETQYF. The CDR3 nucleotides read TGTGCCAGCAGCTTGTTCGGGCCTTCGGAGACCCAGTACTTC. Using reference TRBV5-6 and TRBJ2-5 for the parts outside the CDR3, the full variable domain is DAGVTQSPTHLIKTRGQQVTLRCSPKSGHDTVSWYQQALGQGPQFIFQYYEEEERQRGNFPDRFSGHQFPNYSSELNVNALLLGDSALYLCASSLFGPSETQYFGPGTRLLVL.

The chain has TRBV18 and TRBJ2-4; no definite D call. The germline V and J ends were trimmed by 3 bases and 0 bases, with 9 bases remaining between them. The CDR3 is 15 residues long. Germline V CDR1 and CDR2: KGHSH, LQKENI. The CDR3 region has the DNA TGTGCCAGCTCACCTGTAGTATTAGCCAAAAACATTCAGTACTTC. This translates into CASSPVVLAKNIQYF.

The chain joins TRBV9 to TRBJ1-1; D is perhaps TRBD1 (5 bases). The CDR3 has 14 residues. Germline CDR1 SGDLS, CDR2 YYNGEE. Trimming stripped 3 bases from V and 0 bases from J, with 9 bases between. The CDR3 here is CASSEDIMNTEAFF. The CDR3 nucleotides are TGTGCCAGCAGCGAGGACATTATGAACACTGAAGCTTTCTTT.

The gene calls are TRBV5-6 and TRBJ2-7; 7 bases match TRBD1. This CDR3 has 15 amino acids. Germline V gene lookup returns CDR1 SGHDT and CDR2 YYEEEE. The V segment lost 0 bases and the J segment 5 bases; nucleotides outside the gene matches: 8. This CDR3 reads CASSLAGQAEDEQYF. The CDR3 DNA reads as TGTGCCAGCAGCTTGGCCGGACAGGCAGAGGACGAGCAGTACTTC.

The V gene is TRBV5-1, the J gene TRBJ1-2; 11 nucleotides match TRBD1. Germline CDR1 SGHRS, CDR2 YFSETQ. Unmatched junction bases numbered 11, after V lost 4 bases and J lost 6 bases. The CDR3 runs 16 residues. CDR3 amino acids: CASSPRTGGSSNGYTF. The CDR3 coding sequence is TGCGCCAGCAGCCCCCGGACAGGGGGCTCCTCCAATGGCTACACCTTC.

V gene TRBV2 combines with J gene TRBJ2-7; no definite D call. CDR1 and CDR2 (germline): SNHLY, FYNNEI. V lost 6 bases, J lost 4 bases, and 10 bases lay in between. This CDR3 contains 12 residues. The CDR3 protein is CASRVLGYEQYF. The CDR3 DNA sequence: TGTGCCAGCAGGGTCCTAGGATACGAGCAGTACTTC.

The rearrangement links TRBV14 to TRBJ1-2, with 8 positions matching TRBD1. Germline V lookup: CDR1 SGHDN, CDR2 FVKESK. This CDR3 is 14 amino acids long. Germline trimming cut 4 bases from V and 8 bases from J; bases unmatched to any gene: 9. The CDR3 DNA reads TGTGCCAGCAGCCGACTCAGACAGGGGCAAGGCTACACCTTC. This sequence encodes CASSRLRQGQGYTF.

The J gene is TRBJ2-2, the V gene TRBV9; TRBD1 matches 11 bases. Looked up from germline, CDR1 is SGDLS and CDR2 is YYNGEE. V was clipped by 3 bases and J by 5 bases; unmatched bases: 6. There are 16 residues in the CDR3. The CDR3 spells CASSARTGGRTGELFF. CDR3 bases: TGTGCCAGCAGCGCCAGGACAGGGGGCCGTACCGGGGAGCTGTTTTTT.

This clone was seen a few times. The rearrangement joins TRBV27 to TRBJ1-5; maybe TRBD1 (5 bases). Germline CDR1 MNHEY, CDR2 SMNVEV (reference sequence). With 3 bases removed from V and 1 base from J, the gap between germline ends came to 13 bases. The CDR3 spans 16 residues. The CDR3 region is CASSFQGTLSNQPQHF. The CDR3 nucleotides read TGTGCCAGCAGTTTCCAGGGTACTCTAAGCAATCAGCCCCAGCATTTT.

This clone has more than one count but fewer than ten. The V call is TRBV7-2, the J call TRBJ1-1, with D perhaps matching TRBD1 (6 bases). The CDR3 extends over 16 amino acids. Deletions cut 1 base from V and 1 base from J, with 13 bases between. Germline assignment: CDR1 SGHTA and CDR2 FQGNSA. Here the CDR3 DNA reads TGTGCCAGCAGCTTAGGGGGGCTTAAGTGGAACACTGAAGCTTTCTTT. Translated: CASSLGGLKWNTEAFF.

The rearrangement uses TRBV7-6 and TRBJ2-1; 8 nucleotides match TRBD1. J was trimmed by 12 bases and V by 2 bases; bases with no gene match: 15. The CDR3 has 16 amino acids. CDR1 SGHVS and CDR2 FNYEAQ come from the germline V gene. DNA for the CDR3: TGTGCCAGCAGCTTAAGGGCCCCGGGGACAGGCTATGGGCAGTTCTTC. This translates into CASSLRAPGTGYGQFF.

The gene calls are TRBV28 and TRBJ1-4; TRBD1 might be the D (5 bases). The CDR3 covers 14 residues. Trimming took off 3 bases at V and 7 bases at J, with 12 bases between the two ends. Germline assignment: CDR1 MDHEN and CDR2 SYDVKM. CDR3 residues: CASSFPRVPEKLFF. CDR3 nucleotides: TGTGCCAGCAGTTTCCCCAGGGTCCCTGAAAAACTGTTTTTT.

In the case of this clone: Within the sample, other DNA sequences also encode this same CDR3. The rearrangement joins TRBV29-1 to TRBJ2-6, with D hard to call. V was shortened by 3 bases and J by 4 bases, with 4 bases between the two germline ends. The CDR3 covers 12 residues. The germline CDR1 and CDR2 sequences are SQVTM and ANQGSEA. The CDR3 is CSVDSGANVLTF. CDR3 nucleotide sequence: TGCAGCGTTGACTCCGGGGCCAACGTCCTGACTTTC. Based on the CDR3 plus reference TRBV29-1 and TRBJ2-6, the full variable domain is SAVISQKPSRDICQRGTSLTIQCQVDSQVTMMFWYRQQPGQSLTLIATANQGSEATYESGFVIDKFPISRPNLTFSTLTVSNMSPEDSSIYLCSVDSGANVLTFGAGSRLTVL.

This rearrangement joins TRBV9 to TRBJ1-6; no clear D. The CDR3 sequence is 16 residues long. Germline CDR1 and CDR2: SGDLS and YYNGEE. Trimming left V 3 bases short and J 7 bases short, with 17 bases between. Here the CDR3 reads CASSARHLFGNSPLHF. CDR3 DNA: TGTGCCAGCAGCGCCAGACACTTATTTGGGAATTCACCCCTCCACTTT.

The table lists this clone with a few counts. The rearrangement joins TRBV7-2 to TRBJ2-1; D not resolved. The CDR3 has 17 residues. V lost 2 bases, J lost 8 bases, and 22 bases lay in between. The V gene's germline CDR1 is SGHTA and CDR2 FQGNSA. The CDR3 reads CASSLRPFKVIGDEQFF. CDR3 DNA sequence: TGTGCCAGCAGCTTACGCCCTTTTAAGGTAATAGGCGATGAGCAGTTCTTC.

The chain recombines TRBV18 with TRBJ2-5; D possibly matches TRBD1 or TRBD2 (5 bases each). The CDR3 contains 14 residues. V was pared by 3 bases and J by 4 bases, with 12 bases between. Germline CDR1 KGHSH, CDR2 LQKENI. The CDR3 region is CASSPQGGGETQYF. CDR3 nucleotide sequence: TGTGCCAGCTCACCCCAGGGTGGAGGAGAGACCCAGTACTTC. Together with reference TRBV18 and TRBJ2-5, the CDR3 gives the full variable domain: NAGVMQNPRHLVRRRGQEARLRCSPMKGHSHVYWYRQLPEEGLKFMVYLQKENIIDESGMPKERFSAEFPKEGPSILRIQQVVRGDSAAYFCASSPQGGGETQYFGPGTRLLVL.

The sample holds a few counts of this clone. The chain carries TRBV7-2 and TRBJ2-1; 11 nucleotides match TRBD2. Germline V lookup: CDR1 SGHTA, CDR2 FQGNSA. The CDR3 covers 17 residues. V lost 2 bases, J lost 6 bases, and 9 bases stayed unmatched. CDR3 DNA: TGTGCCAGCAGCTTAACTAGCGGGGGCCCCGTAGCCAATGAGCAGTTCTTC. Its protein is CASSLTSGGPVANEQFF.

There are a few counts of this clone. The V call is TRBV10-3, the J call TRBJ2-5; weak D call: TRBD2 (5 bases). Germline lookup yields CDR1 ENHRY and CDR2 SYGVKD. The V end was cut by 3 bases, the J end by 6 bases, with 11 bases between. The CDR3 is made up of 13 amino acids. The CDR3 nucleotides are TGTGCCATCAGTGAAGCGGATAAAAAGACCCAGTACTTC. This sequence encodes CAISEADKKTQYF.

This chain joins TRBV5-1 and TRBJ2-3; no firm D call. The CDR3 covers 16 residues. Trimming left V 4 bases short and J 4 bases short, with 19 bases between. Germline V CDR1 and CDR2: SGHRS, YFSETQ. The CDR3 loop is CASSLKIISPSDTQYF. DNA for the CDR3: TGCGCCAGCAGCCTTAAGATAATATCTCCTTCAGATACGCAGTATTTT.

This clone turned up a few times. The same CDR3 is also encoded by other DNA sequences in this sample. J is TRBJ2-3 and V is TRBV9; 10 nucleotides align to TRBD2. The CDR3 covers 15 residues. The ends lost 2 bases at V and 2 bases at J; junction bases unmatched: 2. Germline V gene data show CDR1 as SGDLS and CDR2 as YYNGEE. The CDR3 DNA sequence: TGTGCCAGCAGCGTTAGCGGGGGGACCACAGATACGCAGTATTTT. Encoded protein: CASSVSGGTTDTQYF.

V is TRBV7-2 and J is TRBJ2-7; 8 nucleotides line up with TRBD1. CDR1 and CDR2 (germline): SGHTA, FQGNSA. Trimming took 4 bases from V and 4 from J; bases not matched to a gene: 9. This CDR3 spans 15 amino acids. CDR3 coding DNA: TGTGCCAGCAGCTCCCAAGGACAGGGTCCTTACGAGCAGTACTTC. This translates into CASSSQGQGPYEQYF.

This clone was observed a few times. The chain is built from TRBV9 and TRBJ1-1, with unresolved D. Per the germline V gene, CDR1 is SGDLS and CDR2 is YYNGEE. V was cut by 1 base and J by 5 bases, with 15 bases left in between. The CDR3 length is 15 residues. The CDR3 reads CASSVLGRTLTEAFF. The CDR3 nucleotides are TGTGCCAGCAGCGTATTAGGTAGGACGTTAACTGAAGCTTTCTTT.

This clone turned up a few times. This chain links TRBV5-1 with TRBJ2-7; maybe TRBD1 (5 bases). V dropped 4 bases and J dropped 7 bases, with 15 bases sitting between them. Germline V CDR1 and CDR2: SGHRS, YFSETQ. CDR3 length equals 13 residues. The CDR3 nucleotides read TGCGCCAGCAGCCGCGAAGGGGCGGAGGAGCAGTACTTC. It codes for CASSREGAEEQYF. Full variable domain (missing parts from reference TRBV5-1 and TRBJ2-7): KAGVTQTPRYLIKTRGQQVTLSCSPISGHRSVSWYQQTPGQGLQFLFEYFSETQRNKGNFPGRFSGRQFSNSRSEMNVSTLELGDSALYLCASSREGAEEQYFGPGTRLTVT.

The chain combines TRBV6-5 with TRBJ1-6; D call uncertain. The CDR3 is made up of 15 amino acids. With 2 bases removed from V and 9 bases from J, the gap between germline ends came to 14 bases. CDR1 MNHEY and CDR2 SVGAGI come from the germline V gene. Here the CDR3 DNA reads TGTGCCAGCAGTTACACCCAGGAGTCTCCTTCACCCCTCCACTTT. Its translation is CASSYTQESPSPLHF.